The present entry profiles one T cell receptor (beta chain) with its context. Its antigen is currently unknown. Each PCR reaction had synthetic TCR analog templates spiked into it. Produced via immunoSEQ multiplex PCR; TCRdb's table is partial and in-frame only. The table lists around 68,000 clones, over 75% of them singletons, with 1.6% in the top ten. Noted time point: pretreatment peripheral blood. The source of the sample is a study of PD-L1 blockade in urothelial cancer. The overall study: Of about 29 patients, some 25 were males with bladder-origin urothelial cancer. Counts from blood samples showed a median of roughly 150,000 T cells. Study results and limitations: Below-median pretreatment blood TCR clonality was associated with improved progression-free and overall survival.

The CDR3 runs to 11 residues. Deletions cut 5 bases from V and 3 bases from J, with 5 bases between. CDR1 and CDR2 from the germline V gene are MNHNS and SASEGT. The sample consisted of PBMCs, taken around atezolizumab (anti-PD-L1) treatment. This receptor was obtained from a man in his 70s with urothelial cancer. The chain combines TRBV6-1 with TRBJ2-7; D is unresolved. DNA of the CDR3: TGTGCCAGCAGTCCCCGCTACGAGCAGTACTTC. This gives the protein CASSPRYEQYF.